The entry below describes one T cell receptor (beta chain). This entry belongs to a study of T cell changes during pregnancy in multiple sclerosis. This CDR3 contains 15 residues. TCRdb keeps only in-frame clones here, not all; method: immunoSEQ multiplex PCR. The data hold tens of thousands of clones, with 90% to 95% observed a single time. Sequenced material: peripheral blood, taken after pregnancy. The clonotype originates from a female donor with multiple sclerosis, enrolled in a pregnancy study. This chain joins TRBV12-2 and TRBJ1-5; TRBD1 reflects the table's D call only, with no check against the DNA. TRBV12-2 is described as a pseudogene. The CDR3 loop is CASRLNGRVDQPQHF. In nucleotides, the CDR3 is TGTGCAAGTCGCTTAAACGGCAGGGTCGATCAGCCCCAGCATTTT.